The rows below give T cell receptor beta chains drawn from one sample of a study of cytomegalovirus exposure and HLA in healthy donors. Assay used: immunoSEQ multiplex PCR; TCRdb lists only in-frame clones, some missing. Seen here are some 140,000 clones, approximately 87% observed once, and the top ten hold about 2.7%. Sequencing was performed on PBMCs. These receptors were obtained from a man between 18 and 35 years old in good health and CMV-seronegative. Both conserved end residues are part of each CDR3. A D gene is named only where the DNA matches it firmly. The size entry is marked missing in some rows and otherwise reads once, few, many or a size class.

V,size,D,J,CDR3,DNA
TRBV7-2,.,TRBD1,TRBJ1-5,CASSLFGQGHDQPQHF,TGTGCCAGCAGCTTATTCGGACAGGGGCACGATCAGCCCCAGCATTTT
TRBV6-6,.,TRBD2,TRBJ2-1,CASGPAGGEFF,TGTGCCAGCGGTCCGGCGGGAGGAGAGTTCTTC
TRBV10-3,.,TRBD1,TRBJ2-3,CAISAGAGGNTDTQYF,TGTGCCATCAGTGCGGGGGCAGGGGGCAACACAGATACGCAGTATTTT
TRBV7-9,.,.,TRBJ2-3,CASSSPTDTQYF,TGTGCCAGCAGCTCCCCGACAGATACGCAGTATTTT
TRBV5-6,.,TRBD1,TRBJ2-7,CASRTGTGFHEQYF,TGTGCCAGCAGGACCGGGACAGGGTTCCACGAGCAGTACTTC
TRBV5-4,once,.,TRBJ2-1,CASSAGSSPYNEQFF,TGTGCCAGCAGCGCGGGGTCTAGTCCCTACAATGAGCAGTTCTTC
TRBV19,.,.,TRBJ2-7,CASSSRENYEQYF,TGTGCCAGTAGTAGCCGGGAAAACTACGAGCAGTACTTC
TRBV7-6,once,TRBD2,TRBJ2-7,CASSQIAGPSSYEQYF,TGTGCCAGCAGCCAAATAGCGGGACCCAGCTCCTACGAGCAGTACTTC
TRBV2,.,.,TRBJ1-2,CASSEARRYTF,TGTGCCAGCAGTGAAGCGAGGCGCTACACCTTC
TRBV28,once,TRBD2,TRBJ2-7,CASASGRETRDYEQYF,TGTGCCAGCGCTAGCGGGAGGGAAACTCGAGACTACGAGCAGTACTTC
TRBV4-3,.,.,TRBJ2-7,CASSQDAGSNYEQYF,TGCGCCAGCAGCCAAGATGCGGGATCAAACTACGAGCAGTACTTC
TRBV4-2,few,TRBD2,TRBJ2-5,CASSQRLAGLEGETQYF,TGTGCCAGCAGCCAACGACTAGCGGGGTTGGAGGGAGAGACCCAGTACTTC
TRBV9,.,TRBD2,TRBJ2-1,CASSPPPSREVNEQFF,TGTGCCAGCAGCCCACCTCCCTCGCGGGAGGTCAATGAGCAGTTCTTC
TRBV25-1,once,TRBD1,TRBJ1-3,CASSDTGVRGNTIYF,TGTGCCAGCAGTGATACAGGGGTTCGCGGAAACACCATATATTTT
TRBV4-3,few,TRBD1,TRBJ2-1,CASSQQLDRVVSYNEQFF,TGCGCCAGCAGCCAGCAGCTGGACAGGGTGGTGTCCTACAATGAGCAGTTCTTC
TRBV15,.,TRBD1,TRBJ2-7,CATSRDPAGGFYEQYF,TGTGCCACCAGCAGAGACCCGGCAGGGGGTTTCTACGAGCAGTACTTC
TRBV5-1,few,.,TRBJ2-2,CASSLRVNTGELFF,TGCGCCAGCAGCTTGAGAGTGAACACCGGGGAGCTGTTTTTT
TRBV6-1,.,TRBD1,TRBJ2-5,CASNLRGREETQYF,TGTGCCAGCAACCTCAGGGGGCGAGAAGAGACCCAGTACTTC
TRBV4-3,.,TRBD2,TRBJ2-5,CASSQERREGTQYF,TGCGCCAGCAGCCAAGAAAGGCGGGAGGGGACCCAGTACTTC
TRBV28,.,TRBD1,TRBJ2-5,CASTDPGTGRTQYF,TGTGCCAGCACCGACCCCGGGACAGGGCGGACCCAGTACTTC
TRBV4-2,.,.,TRBJ1-1,CASSQARNTEAFF,TGTGCCAGCAGCCAAGCCAGGAACACTGAAGCTTTCTTT
TRBV18,once,TRBD1,TRBJ1-5,CASSRDRGSFDQPQHF,TGTGCCAGCTCACGGGACAGGGGCTCCTTCGATCAGCCCCAGCATTTT
TRBV27,once,.,TRBJ1-6,CASSPNAWNSPLHF,TGTGCCAGCAGTCCCAACGCGTGGAATTCACCCCTCCACTTT
TRBV2,.,TRBD1,TRBJ2-6,CASSRDSPRANVLTF,TGTGCCAGCAGTAGGGACAGCCCTAGGGCCAACGTCCTGACTTTC
TRBV15,.,.,TRBJ2-7,CATSRDLGGANYEQYF,TGTGCCACCAGCAGAGATCTAGGGGGGGCCAACTACGAGCAGTACTTC
TRBV4-2,.,TRBD1,TRBJ2-1,CASSQGGGGGQGIPNEQFF,TGTGCCAGCAGCCAAGGTGGTGGAGGGGGACAGGGGATACCTAATGAGCAGTTCTTC
TRBV5-1,many,TRBD1,TRBJ1-2,CASSLYSGGDGYTF,TGCGCCAGCAGCTTATATTCAGGGGGCGATGGCTACACCTTC
TRBV5-6,.,TRBD2,TRBJ2-3,CASSFWDSGGSTDTQYF,TGTGCCAGCAGCTTTTGGGATAGCGGGGGGAGCACAGATACGCAGTATTTT
TRBV28,.,.,TRBJ1-2,CASSREQGMGYTF,TGTGCCAGCAGCCGTGAACAGGGTATGGGCTACACCTTC
TRBV7-9,once,.,TRBJ1-1,CASSWGGAYSEAFF,TGTGCCAGCAGCTGGGGCGGGGCATACTCTGAAGCTTTCTTT
TRBV28,.,.,TRBJ2-1,CASSNGAGIDEQFF,TGTGCCAGCAGTAACGGGGCGGGAATCGATGAGCAGTTCTTC
TRBV7-9,.,TRBD1,TRBJ1-1,CASSSTGENTEAFF,TGTGCCAGCAGCTCGACAGGGGAGAACACTGAAGCTTTCTTT
TRBV6-6,.,.,TRBJ2-1,CASSYGQGSYNEQFF,TGTGCCAGCAGTTACGGGCAGGGCTCCTACAATGAGCAGTTCTTC
TRBV5-4,.,.,TRBJ2-1,CASSLPPLMGSDHSYNEQFF,TGTGCCAGCAGCTTGCCCCCCTTAATGGGTAGCGACCACTCCTACAATGAGCAGTTCTTC
TRBV7-9,.,TRBD1,TRBJ2-7,CASSPPQGAYEQYF,TGTGCCAGCAGCCCCCCACAGGGGGCCTACGAGCAGTACTTC
TRBV6-5,once,.,TRBJ2-2,CASSQGSPHTGELFF,TGTGCCAGCAGCCAGGGGAGTCCTCACACCGGGGAGCTGTTTTTT
TRBV7-2,.,TRBD1,TRBJ1-5,CASSGQGFYSNQPQHF,TGTGCCAGCAGCGGACAGGGCTTCTATAGCAATCAGCCCCAGCATTTT
TRBV16,.,TRBD1,TRBJ1-6,CASSQPGQGSSYNSPLHF,TGTGCCAGCAGCCAGCCGGGACAGGGTAGCTCCTATAATTCACCCCTCCACTTT
TRBV10-3,.,TRBD2,TRBJ2-3,CAISEVAGGPSSTDTQYF,TGTGCCATCAGTGAAGTAGCGGGAGGGCCCTCGAGCACAGATACGCAGTATTTT
TRBV5-1,.,TRBD1,TRBJ2-1,CASSLTGAGNEQFF,TGCGCCAGCAGCTTGACAGGGGCGGGCAATGAGCAGTTCTTC
TRBV5-6,.,TRBD1,TRBJ2-3,CASSWGQGTWDTQYF,TGTGCCAGCAGCTGGGGACAGGGGACGTGGGATACGCAGTATTTT
TRBV6-1,few,.,TRBJ1-6,CASTQGRSPLHF,TGTGCCAGCACGCAGGGTCGTTCACCCCTCCACTTT
TRBV5-1,.,.,TRBJ1-1,CASSSGWGDTEAFF,TGCGCCAGCAGCTCGGGATGGGGGGACACTGAAGCTTTCTTT
TRBV7-9,.,TRBD1,TRBJ2-5,CASRSRQGPIETQYF,TGTGCCAGCAGGAGTCGACAGGGGCCAATAGAGACCCAGTACTTC
TRBV5-4,.,TRBD2,TRBJ2-1,CASSLLAGGASYNEQFF,TGTGCCAGCAGCTTGCTAGCGGGGGGGGCCTCCTACAATGAGCAGTTCTTC
TRBV2,.,TRBD2,TRBJ2-5,CASSVRGGAVETQYF,TGTGCCAGCAGTGTTCGGGGGGGGGCCGTAGAGACCCAGTACTTC